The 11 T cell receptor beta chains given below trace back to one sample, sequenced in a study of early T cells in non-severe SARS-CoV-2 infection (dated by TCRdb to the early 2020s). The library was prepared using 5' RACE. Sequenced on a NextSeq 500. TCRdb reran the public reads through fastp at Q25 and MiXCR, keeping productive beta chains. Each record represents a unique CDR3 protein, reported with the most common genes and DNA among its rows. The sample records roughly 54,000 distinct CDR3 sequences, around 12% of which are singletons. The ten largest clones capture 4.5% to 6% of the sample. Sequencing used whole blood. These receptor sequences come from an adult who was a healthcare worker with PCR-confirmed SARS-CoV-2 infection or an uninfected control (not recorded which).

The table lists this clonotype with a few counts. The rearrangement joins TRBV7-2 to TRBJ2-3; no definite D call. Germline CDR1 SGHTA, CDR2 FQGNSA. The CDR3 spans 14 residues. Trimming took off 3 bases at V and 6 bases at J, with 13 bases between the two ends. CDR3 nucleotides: TGTGCCAGCAGCTTGAGTTTTGGTTCGGATACGCAGTATTTT. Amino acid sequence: CASSLSFGSDTQYF.

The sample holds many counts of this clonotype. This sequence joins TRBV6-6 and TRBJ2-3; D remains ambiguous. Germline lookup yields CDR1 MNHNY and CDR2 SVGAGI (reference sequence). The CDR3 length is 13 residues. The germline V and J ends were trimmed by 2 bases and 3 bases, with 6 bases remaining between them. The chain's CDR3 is CASSYALTDTQYF. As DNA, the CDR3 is TGTGCCAGCAGTTACGCACTTACAGATACGCAGTATTTT.

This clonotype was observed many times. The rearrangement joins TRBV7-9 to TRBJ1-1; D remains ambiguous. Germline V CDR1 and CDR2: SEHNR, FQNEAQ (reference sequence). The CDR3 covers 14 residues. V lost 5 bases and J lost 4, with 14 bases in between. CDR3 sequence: CASSQGLGGTEAFF. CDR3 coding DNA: TGTGCCAGCAGCCAAGGATTGGGTGGCACTGAAGCTTTCTTT.

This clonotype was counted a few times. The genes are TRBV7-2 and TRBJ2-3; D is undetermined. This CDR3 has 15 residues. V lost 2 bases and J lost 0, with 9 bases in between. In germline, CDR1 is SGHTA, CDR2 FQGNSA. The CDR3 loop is CASSLSGPSTDTQYF. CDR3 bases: TGTGCCAGCAGCTTATCCGGGCCTAGCACAGATACGCAGTATTTT.

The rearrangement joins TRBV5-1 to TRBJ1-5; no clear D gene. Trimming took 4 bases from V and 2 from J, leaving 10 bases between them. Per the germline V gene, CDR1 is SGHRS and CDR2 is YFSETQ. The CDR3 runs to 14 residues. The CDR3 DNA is TGCGCCAGCAGCATGGGGATGGGCAATCAGCCCCAGCATTTT. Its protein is CASSMGMGNQPQHF.

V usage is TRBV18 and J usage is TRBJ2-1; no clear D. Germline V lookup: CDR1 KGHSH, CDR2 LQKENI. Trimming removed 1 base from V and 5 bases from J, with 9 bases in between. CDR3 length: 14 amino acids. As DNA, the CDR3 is TGTGCCAGCTCACCACAGACCGGAGACAATGAGCAGTTCTTC. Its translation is CASSPQTGDNEQFF.

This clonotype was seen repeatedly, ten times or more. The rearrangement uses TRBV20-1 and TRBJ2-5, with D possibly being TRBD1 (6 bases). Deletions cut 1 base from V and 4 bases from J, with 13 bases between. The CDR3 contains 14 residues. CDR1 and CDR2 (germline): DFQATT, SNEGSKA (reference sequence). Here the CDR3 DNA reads TGCAGTGCTAGAGCCGGCCGGGACACAGAGACCCAGTACTTC. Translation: CSARAGRDTETQYF.

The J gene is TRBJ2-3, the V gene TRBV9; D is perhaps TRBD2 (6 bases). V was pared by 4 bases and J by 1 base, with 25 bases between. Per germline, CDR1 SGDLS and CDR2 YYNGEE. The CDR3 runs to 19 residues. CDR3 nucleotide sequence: TGTGCCAGCAGCTTCCGGGCGGGGAGGAGGGGCGGCGGCACAGATACGCAGTATTTT. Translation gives CASSFRAGRRGGGTDTQYF.

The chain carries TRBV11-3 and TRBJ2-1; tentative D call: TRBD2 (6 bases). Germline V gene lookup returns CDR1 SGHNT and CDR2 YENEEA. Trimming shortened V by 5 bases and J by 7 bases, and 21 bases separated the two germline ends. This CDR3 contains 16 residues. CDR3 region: CASSHTVGGELNEQFF. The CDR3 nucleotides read TGTGCCAGCAGCCATACGGTGGGGGGAGAGTTAAATGAGCAGTTCTTC.

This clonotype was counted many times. Here the CDR3 reads CSVRVWTGKNEAFF. The CDR3 DNA sequence: TGCAGTGTAAGGGTCTGGACAGGGAAAAATGAAGCTTTCTTT. The chain couples TRBV20-1 to TRBJ1-1, with 8 positions matching TRBD1. V lost 7 bases to trimming and J lost 7 bases; unmatched junction nucleotides: 14. Per the germline V gene, CDR1 is DFQATT and CDR2 is SNEGSKA (reference sequence). This CDR3 spans 14 amino acids.

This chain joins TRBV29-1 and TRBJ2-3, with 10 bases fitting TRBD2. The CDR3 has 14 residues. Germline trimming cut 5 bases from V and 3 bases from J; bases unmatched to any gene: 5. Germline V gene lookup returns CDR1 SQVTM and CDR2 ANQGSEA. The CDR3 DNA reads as TGCAGCGTTAAGCGGGAGGGTAGGACAGATACGCAGTATTTT. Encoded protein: CSVKREGRTDTQYF.